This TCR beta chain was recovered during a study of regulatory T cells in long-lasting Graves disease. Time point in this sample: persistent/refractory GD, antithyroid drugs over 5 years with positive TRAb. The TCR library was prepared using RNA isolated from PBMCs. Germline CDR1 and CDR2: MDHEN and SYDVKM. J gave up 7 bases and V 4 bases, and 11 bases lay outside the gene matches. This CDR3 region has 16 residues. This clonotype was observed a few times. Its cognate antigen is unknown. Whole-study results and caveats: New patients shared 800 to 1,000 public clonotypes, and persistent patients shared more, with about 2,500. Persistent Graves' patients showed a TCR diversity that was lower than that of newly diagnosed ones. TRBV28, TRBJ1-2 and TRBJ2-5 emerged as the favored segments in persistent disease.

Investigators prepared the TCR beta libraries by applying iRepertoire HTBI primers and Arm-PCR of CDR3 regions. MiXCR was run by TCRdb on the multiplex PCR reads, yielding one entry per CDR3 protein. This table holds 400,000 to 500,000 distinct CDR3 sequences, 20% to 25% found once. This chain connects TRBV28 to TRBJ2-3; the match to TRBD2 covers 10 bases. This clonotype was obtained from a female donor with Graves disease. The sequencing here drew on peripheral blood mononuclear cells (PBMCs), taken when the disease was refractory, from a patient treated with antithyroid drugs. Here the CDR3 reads CASSSSGGAQVNTQYF. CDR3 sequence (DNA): TGTGCCAGCAGTTCAAGCGGGGGGGCCCAAGTCAATACGCAGTATTTT. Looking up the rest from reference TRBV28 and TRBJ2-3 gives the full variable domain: DVKVTQSSRYLVKRTGEKVFLECVQDMDHENMFWYRQDPGLGLRLIYFSYDVKMKEKGDIPEGYSVSREKKERFSLILESASTNQTSMYLCASSSSGGAQVNTQYFGPGTRLTVL.